Below, one T cell receptor beta chain is given with its context. Its specificity is unknown. The data are from a study of regulatory T cells in long-lasting Graves disease. Study-level results: TRBV28 was favored in persistent disease, as were TRBJ1-2 and TRBJ2-5. TCR diversity in persistent Graves' patients was below that of newly diagnosed ones.

Sample time point: persistent/refractory GD, antithyroid drugs over 5 years with positive TRAb. RNA extracted from PBMCs served as the sequencing template. Doctors identified Graves' disease using the American Thyroid Association guidelines. V lost 6 bases, J lost 4 bases, and 4 bases stayed unmatched. The V gene's germline CDR1 is DFQATT and CDR2 SNEGSKA (reference sequence). This CDR3 has 13 amino acids. iRepertoire HTBI primers and Arm-PCR of CDR3 regions built TCR beta libraries. In the original workflow: The identification of 62 TRBV and some 15 TRBJ segments was made across samples. Each CDR3 protein is one row after TCRdb ran MiXCR on the multiplex PCR reads. The V and J calls were determined by TCRdb, not by the authors. The sample yields under 500,000 distinct CDR3 sequences, about a fifth seen once.

The sequencing used peripheral blood mononuclear cells (PBMCs), collected when the disease was refractory, from a patient treated with antithyroid drugs. The chain has TRBV20-1 and TRBJ1-5, with TRBD1 matching over 9 bases. This receptor was taken from a female donor with Graves disease. CDR3 region: CSANGQGNQPQHF. Written as DNA, the CDR3 is TGCAGTGCAAATGGACAGGGGAATCAGCCCCAGCATTTT.